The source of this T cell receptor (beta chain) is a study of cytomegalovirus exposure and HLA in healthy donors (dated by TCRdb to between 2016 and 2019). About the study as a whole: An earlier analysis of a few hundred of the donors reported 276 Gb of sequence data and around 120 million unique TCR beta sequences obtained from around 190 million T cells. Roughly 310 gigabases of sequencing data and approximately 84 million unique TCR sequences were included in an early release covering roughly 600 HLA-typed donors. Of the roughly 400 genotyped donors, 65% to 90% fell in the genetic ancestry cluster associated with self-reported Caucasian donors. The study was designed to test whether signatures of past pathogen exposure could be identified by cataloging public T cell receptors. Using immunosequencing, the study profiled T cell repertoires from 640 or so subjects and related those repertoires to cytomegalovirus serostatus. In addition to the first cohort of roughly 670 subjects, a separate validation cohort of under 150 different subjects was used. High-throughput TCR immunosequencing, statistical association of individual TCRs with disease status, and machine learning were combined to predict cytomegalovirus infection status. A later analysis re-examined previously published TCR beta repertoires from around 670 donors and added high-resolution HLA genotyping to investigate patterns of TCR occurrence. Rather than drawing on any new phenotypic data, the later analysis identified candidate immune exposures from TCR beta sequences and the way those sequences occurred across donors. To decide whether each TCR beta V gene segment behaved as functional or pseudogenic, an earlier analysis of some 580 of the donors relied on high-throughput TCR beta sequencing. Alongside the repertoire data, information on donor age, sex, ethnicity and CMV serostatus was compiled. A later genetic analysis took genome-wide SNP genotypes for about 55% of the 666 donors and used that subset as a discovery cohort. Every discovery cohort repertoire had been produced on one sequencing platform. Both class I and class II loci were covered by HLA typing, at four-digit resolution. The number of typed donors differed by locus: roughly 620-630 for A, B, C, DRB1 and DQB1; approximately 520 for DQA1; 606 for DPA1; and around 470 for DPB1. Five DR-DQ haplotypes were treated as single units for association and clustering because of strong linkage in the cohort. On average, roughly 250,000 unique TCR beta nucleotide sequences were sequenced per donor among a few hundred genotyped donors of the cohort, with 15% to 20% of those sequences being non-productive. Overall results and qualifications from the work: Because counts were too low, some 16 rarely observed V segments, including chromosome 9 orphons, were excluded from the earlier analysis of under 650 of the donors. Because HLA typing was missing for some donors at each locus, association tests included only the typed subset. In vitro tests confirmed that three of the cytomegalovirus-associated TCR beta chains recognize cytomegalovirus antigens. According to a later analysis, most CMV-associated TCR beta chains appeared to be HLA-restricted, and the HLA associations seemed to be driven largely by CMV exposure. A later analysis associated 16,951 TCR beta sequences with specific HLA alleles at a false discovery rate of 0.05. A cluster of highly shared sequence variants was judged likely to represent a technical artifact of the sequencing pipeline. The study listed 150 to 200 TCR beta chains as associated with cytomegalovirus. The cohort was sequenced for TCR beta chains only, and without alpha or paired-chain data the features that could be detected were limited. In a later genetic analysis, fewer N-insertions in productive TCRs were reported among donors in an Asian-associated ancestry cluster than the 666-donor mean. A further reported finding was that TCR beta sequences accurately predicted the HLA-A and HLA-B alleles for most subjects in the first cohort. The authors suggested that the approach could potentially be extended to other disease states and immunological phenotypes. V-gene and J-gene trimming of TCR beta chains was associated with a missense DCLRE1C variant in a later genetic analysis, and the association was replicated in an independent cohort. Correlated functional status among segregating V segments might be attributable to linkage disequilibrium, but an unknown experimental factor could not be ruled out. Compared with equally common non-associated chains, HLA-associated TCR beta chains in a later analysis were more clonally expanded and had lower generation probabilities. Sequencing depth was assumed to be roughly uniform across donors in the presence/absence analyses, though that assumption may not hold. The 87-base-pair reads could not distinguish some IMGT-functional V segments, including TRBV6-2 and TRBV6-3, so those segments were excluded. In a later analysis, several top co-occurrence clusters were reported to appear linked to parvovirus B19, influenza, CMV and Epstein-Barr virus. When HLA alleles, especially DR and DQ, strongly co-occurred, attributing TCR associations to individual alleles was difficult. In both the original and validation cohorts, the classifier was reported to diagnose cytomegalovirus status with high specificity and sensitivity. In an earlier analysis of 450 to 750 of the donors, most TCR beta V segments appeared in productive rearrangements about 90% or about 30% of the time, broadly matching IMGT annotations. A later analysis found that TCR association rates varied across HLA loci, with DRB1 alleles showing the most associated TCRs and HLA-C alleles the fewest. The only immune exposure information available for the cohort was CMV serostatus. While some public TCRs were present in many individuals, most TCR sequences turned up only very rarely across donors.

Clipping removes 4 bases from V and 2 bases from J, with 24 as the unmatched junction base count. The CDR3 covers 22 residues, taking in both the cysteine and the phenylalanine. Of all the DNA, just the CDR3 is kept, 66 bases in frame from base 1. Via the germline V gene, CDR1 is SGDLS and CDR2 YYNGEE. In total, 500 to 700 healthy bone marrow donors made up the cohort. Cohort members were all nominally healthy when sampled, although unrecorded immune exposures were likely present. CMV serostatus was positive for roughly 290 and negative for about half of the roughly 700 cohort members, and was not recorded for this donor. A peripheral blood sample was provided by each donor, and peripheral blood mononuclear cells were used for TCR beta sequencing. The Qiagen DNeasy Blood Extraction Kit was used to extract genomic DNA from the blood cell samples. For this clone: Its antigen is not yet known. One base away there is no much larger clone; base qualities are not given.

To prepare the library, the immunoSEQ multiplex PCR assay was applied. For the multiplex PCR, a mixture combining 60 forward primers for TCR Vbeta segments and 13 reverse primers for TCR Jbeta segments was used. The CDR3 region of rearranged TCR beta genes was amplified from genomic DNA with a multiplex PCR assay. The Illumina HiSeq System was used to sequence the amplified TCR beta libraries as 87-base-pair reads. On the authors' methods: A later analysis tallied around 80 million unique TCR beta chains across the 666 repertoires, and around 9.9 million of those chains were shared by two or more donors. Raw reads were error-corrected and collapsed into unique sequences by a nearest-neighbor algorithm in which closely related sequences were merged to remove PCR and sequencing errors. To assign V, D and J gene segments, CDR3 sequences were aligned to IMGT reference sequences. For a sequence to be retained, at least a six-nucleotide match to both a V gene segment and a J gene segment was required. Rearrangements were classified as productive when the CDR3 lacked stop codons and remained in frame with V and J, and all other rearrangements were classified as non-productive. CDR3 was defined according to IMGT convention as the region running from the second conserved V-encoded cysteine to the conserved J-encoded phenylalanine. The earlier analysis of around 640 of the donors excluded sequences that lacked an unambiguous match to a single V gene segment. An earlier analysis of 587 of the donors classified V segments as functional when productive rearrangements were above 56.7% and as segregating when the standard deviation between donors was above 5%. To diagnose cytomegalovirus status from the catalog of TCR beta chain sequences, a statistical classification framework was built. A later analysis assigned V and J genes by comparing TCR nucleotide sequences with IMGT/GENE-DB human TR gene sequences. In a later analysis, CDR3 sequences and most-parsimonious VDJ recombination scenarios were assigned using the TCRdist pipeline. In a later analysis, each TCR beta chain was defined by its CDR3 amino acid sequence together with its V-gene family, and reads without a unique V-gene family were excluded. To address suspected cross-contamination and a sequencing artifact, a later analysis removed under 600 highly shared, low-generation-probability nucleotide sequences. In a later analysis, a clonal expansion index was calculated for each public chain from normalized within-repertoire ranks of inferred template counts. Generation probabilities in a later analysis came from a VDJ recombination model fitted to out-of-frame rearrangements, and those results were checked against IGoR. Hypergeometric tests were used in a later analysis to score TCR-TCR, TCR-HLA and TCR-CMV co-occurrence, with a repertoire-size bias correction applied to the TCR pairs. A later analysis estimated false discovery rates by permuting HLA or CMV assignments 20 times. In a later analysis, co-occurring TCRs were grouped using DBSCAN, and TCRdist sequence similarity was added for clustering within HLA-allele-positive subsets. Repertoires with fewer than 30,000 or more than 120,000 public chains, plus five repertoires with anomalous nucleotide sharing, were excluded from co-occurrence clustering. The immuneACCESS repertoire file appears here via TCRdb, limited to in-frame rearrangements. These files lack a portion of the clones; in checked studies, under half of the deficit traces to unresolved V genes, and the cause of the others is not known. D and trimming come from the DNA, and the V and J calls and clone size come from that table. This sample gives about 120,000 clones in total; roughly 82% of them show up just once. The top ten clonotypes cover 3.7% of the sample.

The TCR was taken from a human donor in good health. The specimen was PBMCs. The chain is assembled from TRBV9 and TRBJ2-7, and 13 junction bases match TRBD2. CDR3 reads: CASSPHPGLAGEGRSGPYEQYF. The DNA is TGTGCCAGCAGCCCCCACCCCGGACTAGCGGGAGAGGGTAGGTCCGGCCCCTACGAGCAGTACTTC.